One and the same sample provided the 12 T cell receptor beta chains below, sequenced in a study of cytomegalovirus exposure and HLA in healthy donors. Amplification used 60 Vbeta primers and 13 Jbeta primers. TCRdb's table, derived via immunoSEQ multiplex PCR, lists solely in-frame clones and lacks some. The sample holds 140,000 to 150,000 clones, 70% seen once. The sample comprised PBMCs. The origin of the receptors is an older woman in good health and CMV-seropositive.

The DNA for the CDR3 is TGTGCCAGCAGCTTAGAGGGACTAGCGGGCACAGATACGCAGTATTTT. Protein sequence: CASSLEGLAGTDTQYF. The rearrangement links TRBV7-9 to TRBJ2-3, with TRBD2 matching over 11 bases. CDR3 length: 16 amino acids. Germline CDR1 is SEHNR and CDR2 is FQNEAQ (reference sequence). V lost 1 base to trimming and J lost 1 base; unmatched junction nucleotides: 1. Full variable domain (missing parts from reference TRBV7-9 and TRBJ2-3): DTGVSQNPRHKITKRGQNVTFRCDPISEHNRLYWYRQTLGQGPEFLTYFQNEAQLEKSRLLSDRFSAERPKGSFSTLEIQRTEQGDSAMYLCASSLEGLAGTDTQYFGPGTRLTVL.

The rearrangement joins TRBV5-8 to TRBJ2-1, with a tentative D call TRBD2 (6 bases). This CDR3 has 14 amino acids. The ends were cut back, 2 bases at V and 4 bases at J, with 10 bases in the middle. Per germline, CDR1 SGHTS and CDR2 YDEGEE. CDR3 sequence: CASSFMGGYNEQFF. The CDR3 DNA sequence: TGTGCCAGCAGCTTCATGGGGGGTTACAATGAGCAGTTCTTC.

CDR3 amino acids: CASRQTYEQYF. The CDR3 DNA is TGTGCCAGCAGACAGACCTACGAGCAGTACTTC. The chain joins TRBV2 to TRBJ2-7; D gene ambiguous. The V and J ends lost 6 bases and 2 bases respectively, with 5 bases between them. The V gene's germline CDR1 is SNHLY and CDR2 FYNNEI. This CDR3 is built from 11 residues.

The chain recombines TRBV5-1 with TRBJ2-5; 10 bases map to TRBD1. This CDR3 is 16 amino acids long. With V trimmed by 4 bases and J by 5 bases, 11 bases remained unmatched. Germline loops: CDR1 SGHRS, CDR2 YFSETQ. The CDR3 DNA follows: TGCGCCAGCAGCGTAGACAGGGGGCCGACGTGGGAGACCCAGTACTTC. Protein sequence: CASSVDRGPTWETQYF.

There are a few counts of this clone. The chain uses TRBV2 and TRBJ2-1; 10 positions match TRBD2. The CDR3 runs to 20 residues. Trimming removed 0 bases from V and 7 bases from J; junction bases left unmatched: 18. The germline CDR1 and CDR2 sequences are SNHLY and FYNNEI. The CDR3 spells CASSEAPLAGEFLHPNEQFF. The CDR3 region has the DNA TGTGCCAGCAGTGAAGCTCCCCTAGCGGGAGAGTTCTTGCACCCAAATGAGCAGTTCTTC.

The chain recombines TRBV11-2 with TRBJ1-5; D is unclear. CDR3 length: 14 residues. CDR1 and CDR2 from the germline V gene are SGHAT and FQNNGV. Trimming removed 1 base at V and 9 bases at J, with 13 bases between. The CDR3 DNA follows: TGTGCCAGCAGCTTAGTGGTGGGCTGGCGGCCCCAGCATTTT. Its protein is CASSLVVGWRPQHF.

CDR3 sequence: CASRRLAGGNEQFF. The CDR3 DNA follows: TGTGCCAGCAGGCGACTAGCGGGAGGCAATGAGCAGTTCTTC. The chain uses TRBV6-1 and TRBJ2-1; TRBD2 matches 13 bases. The CDR3 runs to 14 residues. Unmatched junction bases numbered 2, after V lost 6 bases and J lost 6 bases. The germline gives CDR1 MNHNS, CDR2 SASEGT.

This chain joins TRBV6-5 and TRBJ2-5, with a possible D match to TRBD1 (8 bases). Looked up from germline, CDR1 is MNHEY and CDR2 is SVGAGI. This CDR3 is built from 15 residues. The V end was cut by 2 bases, the J end by 4 bases, with 14 bases between. CDR3: CASSYPGGGGETQYF. Written as DNA, the CDR3 is TGTGCCAGCAGTTACCCAGGGGGCGGGGGAGAGACCCAGTACTTC.

The CDR3 spells CAISEPTGARYGYTF. CDR3 nucleotide sequence: TGTGCCATCAGTGAGCCTACAGGGGCGAGATATGGCTACACCTTC. The chain joins TRBV10-3 to TRBJ1-2; 7 bases align to TRBD1. Germline V CDR1 and CDR2: ENHRY, SYGVKD. V lost 2 bases and J lost 5; bases outside the gene matches: 8. There are 15 residues in the CDR3.

V is TRBV10-3 and J is TRBJ2-7; 8 nucleotides align to TRBD1. The CDR3 totals 12 residues. Germline V gives CDR1 ENHRY, CDR2 SYGVKD. The V gene end was trimmed by 6 bases and the J gene end by 3 bases; junction bases not matched to a gene: 1. CDR3 sequence (DNA): TGTGCCATCAGGGGGACAGGCTACGAGCAGTACTTC. It encodes CAIRGTGYEQYF.

CDR3 in DNA: TGTGCCAGCAGCCTGGACATTACGCAGTATTTT. Encoded protein: CASSLDITQYF. The V call is TRBV7-2, the J call TRBJ2-3; D perhaps matches TRBD1 (5 bases). Trimming left V 5 bases short and J 8 bases short, with 8 bases between. Germline loops: CDR1 SGHTA, CDR2 FQGNSA. The CDR3 is 11 residues long.

The V and J genes are TRBV6-1 and TRBJ1-2; D unresolved. Germline loops: CDR1 MNHNS, CDR2 SASEGT. This CDR3 has 14 residues. Trimming stripped 2 bases from V and 5 bases from J, with 12 bases between. The CDR3 reads CASSEMKTEYGYTF. The CDR3 DNA is TGTGCCAGCAGTGAAATGAAGACGGAGTATGGCTACACCTTC.